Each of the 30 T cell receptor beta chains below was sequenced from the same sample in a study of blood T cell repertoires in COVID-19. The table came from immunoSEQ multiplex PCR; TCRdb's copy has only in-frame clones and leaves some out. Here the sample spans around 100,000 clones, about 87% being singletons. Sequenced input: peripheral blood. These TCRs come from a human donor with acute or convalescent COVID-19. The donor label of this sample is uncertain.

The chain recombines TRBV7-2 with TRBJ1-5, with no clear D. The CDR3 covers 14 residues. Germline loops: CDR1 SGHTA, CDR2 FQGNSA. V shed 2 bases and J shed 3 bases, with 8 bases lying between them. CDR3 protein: CASSLYGDNQPQHF. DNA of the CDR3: TGTGCCAGCAGCTTATACGGAGACAATCAGCCCCAGCATTTT.

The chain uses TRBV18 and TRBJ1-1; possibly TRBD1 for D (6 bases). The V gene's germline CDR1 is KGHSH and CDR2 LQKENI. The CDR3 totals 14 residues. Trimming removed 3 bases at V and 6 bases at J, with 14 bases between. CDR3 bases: TGTGCCAGCTCACCGGTTTCTCAGGGGTCTGAAGCTTTCTTT. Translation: CASSPVSQGSEAFF.

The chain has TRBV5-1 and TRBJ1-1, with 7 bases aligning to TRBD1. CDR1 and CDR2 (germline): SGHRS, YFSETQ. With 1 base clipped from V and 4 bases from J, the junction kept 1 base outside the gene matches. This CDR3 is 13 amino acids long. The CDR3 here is CASSLKGATEAFF. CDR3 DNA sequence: TGCGCCAGCAGCTTGAAGGGGGCCACTGAAGCTTTCTTT.

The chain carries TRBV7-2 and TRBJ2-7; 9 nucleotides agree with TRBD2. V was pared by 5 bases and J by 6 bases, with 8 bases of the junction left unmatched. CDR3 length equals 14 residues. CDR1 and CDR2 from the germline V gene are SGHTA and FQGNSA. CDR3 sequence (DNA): TGTGCCAGCAGCAAACTTGGGACTAGCCGCGAGCAGTACTTC. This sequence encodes CASSKLGTSREQYF.

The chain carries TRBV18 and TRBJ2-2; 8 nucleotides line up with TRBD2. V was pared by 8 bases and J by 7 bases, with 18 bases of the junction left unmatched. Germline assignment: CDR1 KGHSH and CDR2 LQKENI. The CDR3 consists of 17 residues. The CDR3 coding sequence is TGTGCCAGCAACCAGGAAGGGCTAGCGGGTCGGCTCGGGGAGCTGTTTTTT. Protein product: CASNQEGLAGRLGELFF.

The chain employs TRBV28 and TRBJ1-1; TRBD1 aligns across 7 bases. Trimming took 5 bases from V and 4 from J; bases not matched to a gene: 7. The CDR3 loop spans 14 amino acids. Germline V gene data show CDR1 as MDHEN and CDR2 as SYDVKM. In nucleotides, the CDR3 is TGTGCCAGCAGTCCTGCCGGGACAGCCACTGAAGCTTTCTTT. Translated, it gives CASSPAGTATEAFF. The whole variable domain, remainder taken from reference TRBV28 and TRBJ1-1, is DVKVTQSSRYLVKRTGEKVFLECVQDMDHENMFWYRQDPGLGLRLIYFSYDVKMKEKGDIPEGYSVSREKKERFSLILESASTNQTSMYLCASSPAGTATEAFFGQGTRLTVV.

The CDR3 bases are TGTGCCAGCAGCCAAGGCAGGAAATACGAGCAGTACTTC. It encodes CASSQGRKYEQYF. The rearrangement uses TRBV3-1 (or the pseudogene TRBV3-2) and TRBJ2-7; D is undetermined. The germline V gene encodes CDR1 LGHDT and CDR2 YNNKEL (reference sequence). CDR3 length: 13 amino acids. V dropped 1 base and J dropped 4 bases, with 8 bases sitting between them.

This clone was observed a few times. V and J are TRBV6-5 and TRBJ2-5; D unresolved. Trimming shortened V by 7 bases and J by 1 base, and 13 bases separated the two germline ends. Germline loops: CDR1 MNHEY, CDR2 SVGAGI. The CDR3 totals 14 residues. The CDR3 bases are TGTGCCAGCACTATTCAACCATTCCAAGAGACCCAGTACTTC. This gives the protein CASTIQPFQETQYF.

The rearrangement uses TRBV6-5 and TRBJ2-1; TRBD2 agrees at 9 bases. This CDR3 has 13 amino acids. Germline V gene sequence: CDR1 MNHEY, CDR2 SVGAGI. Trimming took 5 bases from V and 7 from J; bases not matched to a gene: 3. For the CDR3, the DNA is TGTGCCAGCAGTCGGGGACTAGCAAATGAGCAGTTCTTC. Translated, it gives CASSRGLANEQFF.

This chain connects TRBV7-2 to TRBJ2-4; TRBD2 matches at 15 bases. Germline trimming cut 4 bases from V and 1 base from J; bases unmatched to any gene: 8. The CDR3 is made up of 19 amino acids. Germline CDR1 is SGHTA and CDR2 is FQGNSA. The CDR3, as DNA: TGTGCCAGCAGCTCTAGGACTAGCGGGGGGGCCGGGGCCAAAAACATTCAGTACTTC. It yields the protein CASSSRTSGGAGAKNIQYF.

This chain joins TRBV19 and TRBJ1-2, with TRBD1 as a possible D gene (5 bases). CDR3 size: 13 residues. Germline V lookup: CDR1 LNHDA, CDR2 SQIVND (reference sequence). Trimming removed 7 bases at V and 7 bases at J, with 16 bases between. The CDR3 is CASTEKGRFGYTF. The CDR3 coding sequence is TGTGCCAGTACGGAAAAGGGGCGGTTTGGCTACACCTTC. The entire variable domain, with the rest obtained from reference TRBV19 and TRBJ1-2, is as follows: DGGITQSPKYLFRKEGQNVTLSCEQNLNHDAMYWYRQDPGQGLRLIYYSQIVNDFQKGDIAEGYSVSREKKESFPLTVTSAQKNPTAFYLCASTEKGRFGYTFGSGTRLTVV.

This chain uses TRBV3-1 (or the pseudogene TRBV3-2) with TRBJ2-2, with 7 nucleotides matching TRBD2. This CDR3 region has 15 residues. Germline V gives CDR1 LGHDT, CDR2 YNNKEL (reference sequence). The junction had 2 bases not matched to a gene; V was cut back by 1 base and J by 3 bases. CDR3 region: CASSQAGGYTGELFF. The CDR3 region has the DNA TGTGCCAGCAGCCAAGCCGGGGGGTACACCGGGGAGCTGTTTTTT.

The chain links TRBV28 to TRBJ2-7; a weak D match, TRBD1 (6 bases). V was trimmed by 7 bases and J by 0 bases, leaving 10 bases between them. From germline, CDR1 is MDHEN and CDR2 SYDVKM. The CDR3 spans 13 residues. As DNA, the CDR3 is TGTGCCAGCATCCGAGGGGGCTCCTACGAGCAGTACTTC. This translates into CASIRGGSYEQYF.

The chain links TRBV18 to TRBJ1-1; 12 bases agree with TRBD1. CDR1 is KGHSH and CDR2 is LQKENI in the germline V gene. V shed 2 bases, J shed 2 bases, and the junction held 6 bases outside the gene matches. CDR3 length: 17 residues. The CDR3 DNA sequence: TGTGCCAGCTCACCAAGGGACAGGGGGCAGGCTAACACTGAAGCTTTCTTT. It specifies CASSPRDRGQANTEAFF. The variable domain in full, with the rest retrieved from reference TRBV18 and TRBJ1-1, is NAGVMQNPRHLVRRRGQEARLRCSPMKGHSHVYWYRQLPEEGLKFMVYLQKENIIDESGMPKERFSAEFPKEGPSILRIQQVVRGDSAAYFCASSPRDRGQANTEAFFGQGTRLTVV.

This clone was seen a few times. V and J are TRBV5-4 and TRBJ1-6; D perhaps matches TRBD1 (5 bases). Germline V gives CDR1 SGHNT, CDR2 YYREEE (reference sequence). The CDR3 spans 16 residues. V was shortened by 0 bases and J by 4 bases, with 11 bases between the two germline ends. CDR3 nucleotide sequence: TGTGCCAGCAGCTTGGACCGACAGTTATATAATTCACCCCTCCACTTT. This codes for CASSLDRQLYNSPLHF.

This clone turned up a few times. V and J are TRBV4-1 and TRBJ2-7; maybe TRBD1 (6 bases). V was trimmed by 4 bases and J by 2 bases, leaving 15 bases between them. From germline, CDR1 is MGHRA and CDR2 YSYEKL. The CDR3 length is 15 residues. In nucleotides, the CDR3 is TGCGCCAGCAGCCTCCTGCCAGGGGTACCCTACGAGCAGTACTTC. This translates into CASSLLPGVPYEQYF.

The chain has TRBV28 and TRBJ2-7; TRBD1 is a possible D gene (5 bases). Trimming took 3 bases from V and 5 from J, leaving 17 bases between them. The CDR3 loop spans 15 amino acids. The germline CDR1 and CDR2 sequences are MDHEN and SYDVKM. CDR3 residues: CASSLLVAGPHEQYF. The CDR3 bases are TGTGCCAGCAGTTTGTTAGTGGCAGGGCCTCACGAGCAGTACTTC. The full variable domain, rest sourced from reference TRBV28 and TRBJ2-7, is DVKVTQSSRYLVKRTGEKVFLECVQDMDHENMFWYRQDPGLGLRLIYFSYDVKMKEKGDIPEGYSVSREKKERFSLILESASTNQTSMYLCASSLLVAGPHEQYFGPGTRLTVT.

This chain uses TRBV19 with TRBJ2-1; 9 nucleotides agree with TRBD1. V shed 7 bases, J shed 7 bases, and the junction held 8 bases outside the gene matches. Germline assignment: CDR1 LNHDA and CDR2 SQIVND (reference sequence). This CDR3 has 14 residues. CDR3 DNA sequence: TGTGCCAGTACCGTACAGGGGGCATCAAATGAGCAGTTCTTC. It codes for CASTVQGASNEQFF.

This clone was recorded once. The CDR3, as DNA: TGTGCCACCGACCCAGGTGGACTAGCTAACTATGGCTACACCTTC. Its protein product is CATDPGGLANYGYTF. This rearrangement joins TRBV10-3 to TRBJ1-2; D is undetermined. Germline CDR1 reads ENHRY; CDR2 reads SYGVKD. This CDR3 spans 15 amino acids. V was clipped by 10 bases and J by 0 bases, with 18 bases between them.

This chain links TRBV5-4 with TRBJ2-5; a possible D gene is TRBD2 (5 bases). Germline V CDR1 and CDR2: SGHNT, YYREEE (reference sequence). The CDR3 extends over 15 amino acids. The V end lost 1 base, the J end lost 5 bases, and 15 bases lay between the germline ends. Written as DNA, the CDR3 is TGTGCCAGCAGCTTGTCCCGGAGCCCGGGGGAGACCCAGTACTTC. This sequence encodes CASSLSRSPGETQYF.

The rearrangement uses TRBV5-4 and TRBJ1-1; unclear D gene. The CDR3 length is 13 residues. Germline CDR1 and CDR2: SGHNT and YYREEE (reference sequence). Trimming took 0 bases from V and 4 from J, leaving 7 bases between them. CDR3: CASSLGQRTEAFF. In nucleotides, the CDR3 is TGTGCCAGCAGCTTGGGACAACGCACTGAAGCTTTCTTT.

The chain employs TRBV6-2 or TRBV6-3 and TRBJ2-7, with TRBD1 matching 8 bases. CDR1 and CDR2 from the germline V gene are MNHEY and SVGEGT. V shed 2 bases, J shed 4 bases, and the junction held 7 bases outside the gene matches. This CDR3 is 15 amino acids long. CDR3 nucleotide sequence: TGTGCCAGCAGTTACCGGCAGGGGGCAGGATACGAGCAGTACTTC. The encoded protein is CASSYRQGAGYEQYF.

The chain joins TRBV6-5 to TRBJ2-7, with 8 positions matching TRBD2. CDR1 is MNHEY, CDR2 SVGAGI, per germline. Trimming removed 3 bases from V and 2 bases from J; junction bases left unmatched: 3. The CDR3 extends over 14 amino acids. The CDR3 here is CASSYSGGPYEQYF. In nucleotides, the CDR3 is TGTGCCAGCAGTTATTCGGGGGGGCCCTACGAGCAGTACTTC.

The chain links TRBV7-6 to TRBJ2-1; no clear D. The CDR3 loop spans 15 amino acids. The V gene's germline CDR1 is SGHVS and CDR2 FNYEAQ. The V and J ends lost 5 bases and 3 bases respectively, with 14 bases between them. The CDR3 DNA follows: TGTGCCAGCAGCCGAGGCCGGCCCGACTACAATGAGCAGTTCTTC. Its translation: CASSRGRPDYNEQFF.

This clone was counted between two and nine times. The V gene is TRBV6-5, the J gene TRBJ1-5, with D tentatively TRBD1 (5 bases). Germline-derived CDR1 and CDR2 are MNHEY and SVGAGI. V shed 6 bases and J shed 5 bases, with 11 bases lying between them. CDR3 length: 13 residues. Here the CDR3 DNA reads TGTGCCAGCAGGTCTTCGACAGATCAGCCCCAGCATTTT. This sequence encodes CASRSSTDQPQHF.

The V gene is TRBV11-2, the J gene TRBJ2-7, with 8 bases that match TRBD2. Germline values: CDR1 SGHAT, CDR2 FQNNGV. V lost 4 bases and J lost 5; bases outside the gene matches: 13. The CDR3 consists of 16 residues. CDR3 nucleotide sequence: TGTGCCAGCAGCTCTAGCGGGCCTAACCCCTACGACGAGCAGTACTTC. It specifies CASSSSGPNPYDEQYF.

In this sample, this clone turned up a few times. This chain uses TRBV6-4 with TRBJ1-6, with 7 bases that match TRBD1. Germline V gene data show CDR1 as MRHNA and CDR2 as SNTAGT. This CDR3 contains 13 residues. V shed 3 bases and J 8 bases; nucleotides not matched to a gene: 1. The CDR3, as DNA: TGTGCCAGCAGTGAGACAGGGTATTCACCCCTCCACTTT. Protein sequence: CASSETGYSPLHF.

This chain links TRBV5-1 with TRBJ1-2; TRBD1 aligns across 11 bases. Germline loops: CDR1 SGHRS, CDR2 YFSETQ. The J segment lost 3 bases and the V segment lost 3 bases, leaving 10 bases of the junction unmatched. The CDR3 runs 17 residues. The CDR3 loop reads CASSSRDRGFRDYGYTF. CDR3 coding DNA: TGCGCCAGCAGCTCTCGGGACAGGGGGTTCAGGGACTATGGCTACACCTTC.

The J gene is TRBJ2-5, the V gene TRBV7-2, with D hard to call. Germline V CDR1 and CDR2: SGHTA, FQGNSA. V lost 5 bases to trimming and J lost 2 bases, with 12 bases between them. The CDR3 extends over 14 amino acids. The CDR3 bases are TGTGCCAGCAGCAAGTATGGAGCTCAAGAGACCCAGTACTTC. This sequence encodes CASSKYGAQETQYF.

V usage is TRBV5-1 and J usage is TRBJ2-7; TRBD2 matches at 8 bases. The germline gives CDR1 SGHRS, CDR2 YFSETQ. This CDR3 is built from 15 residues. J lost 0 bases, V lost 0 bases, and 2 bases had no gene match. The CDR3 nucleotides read TGCGCCAGCAGCTTGGTCGGGACTAGCTCCTACGAGCAGTACTTC. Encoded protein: CASSLVGTSSYEQYF.